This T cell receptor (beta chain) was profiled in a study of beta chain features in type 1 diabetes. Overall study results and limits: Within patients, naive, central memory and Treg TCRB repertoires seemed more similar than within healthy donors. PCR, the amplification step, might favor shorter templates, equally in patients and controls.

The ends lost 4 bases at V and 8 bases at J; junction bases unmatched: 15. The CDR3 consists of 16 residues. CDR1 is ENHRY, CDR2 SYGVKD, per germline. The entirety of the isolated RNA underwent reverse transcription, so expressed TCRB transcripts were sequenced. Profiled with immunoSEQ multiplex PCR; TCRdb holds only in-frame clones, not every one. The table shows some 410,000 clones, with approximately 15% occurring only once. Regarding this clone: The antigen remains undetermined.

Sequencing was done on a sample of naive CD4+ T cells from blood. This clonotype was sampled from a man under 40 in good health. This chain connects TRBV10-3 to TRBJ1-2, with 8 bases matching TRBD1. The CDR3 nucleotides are TGTGCCATCAGTGCCGGGACAGGAGGCTCGTCGTGGGGCTACACCTTC. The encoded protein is CAISAGTGGSSWGYTF.